This TCR beta chain was captured by sequencing in a study of cytomegalovirus exposure and HLA in healthy donors. Between the trimmed V and J ends, which lost 4 bases and 7 bases, there was a span of 5 bases. Germline V lookup: CDR1 MDHEN, CDR2 SYDVKM. The CDR3 contains 11 residues. The study ran its PCR with 60 Vbeta and 13 Jbeta primers. Using immunoSEQ multiplex PCR, the repertoire was profiled, and TCRdb retains in-frame clones only, with some absent. The repertoire holds 250,000 or so clones, with approximately 81% as singletons. The rearrangement uses TRBV28 and TRBJ2-1, with unresolved D. This receptor was obtained from a woman aged 55-69 years in good health and CMV-seropositive. The material sequenced was PBMCs. As DNA, the CDR3 is TGTGCCAGCAGTTCTAGGAATGAGCAGTTCTTC. It specifies CASSSRNEQFF. The full variable domain, completed using reference TRBV28 and TRBJ2-1, is DVKVTQSSRYLVKRTGEKVFLECVQDMDHENMFWYRQDPGLGLRLIYFSYDVKMKEKGDIPEGYSVSREKKERFSLILESASTNQTSMYLCASSSRNEQFFGPGTRLTVL.